One and the same sample provided the 22 T cell receptor beta chains below, sequenced in a study of blood T cell repertoires in COVID-19. Profiled with immunoSEQ multiplex PCR; TCRdb holds only in-frame clones, not every one. This table has tens of thousands of clones, 81% appearing once. Sequenced: peripheral blood. The source of these receptors is a man of 80 years or more with active or convalescent COVID-19.

V and J are TRBV2 and TRBJ2-3, with D possibly being TRBD1 (5 bases). The CDR3 is made up of 17 amino acids. Trimming took 5 bases from V and 5 from J, leaving 23 bases between them. CDR1 and CDR2 (germline): SNHLY, FYNNEI. The CDR3 sequence is CASSRGPGRRNLDTQYF. In DNA, the CDR3 is TGTGCCAGCAGTAGGGGCCCGGGTAGGAGAAATTTAGATACGCAGTATTTT.

Comment on this clone: The sample contains more than one DNA sequence encoding this CDR3. This chain connects TRBV6-2 or TRBV6-3 to TRBJ1-6; D is possibly TRBD1 (6 bases). The ends were cut back, 0 bases at V and 5 bases at J, with 8 bases in the middle. Germline CDR1 reads MNHEY; CDR2 reads SVGEGT. The CDR3 has 15 amino acids. CDR3 in amino acids: CASSYSSGDNSPLHF. The CDR3 region has the DNA TGTGCCAGCAGTTACTCGTCAGGGGATAATTCACCCCTCCACTTT.

This clone was detected a few times. The CDR3 protein is CAWVAFTEAFF. The CDR3 bases are TGTGCCTGGGTAGCTTTCACTGAAGCTTTCTTT. This chain joins TRBV30 and TRBJ1-1; D is unresolved. The CDR3 sequence is 11 residues long. With 5 bases removed from V and 4 bases from J, the gap between germline ends came to 8 bases. Germline assignment: CDR1 GTSNPN and CDR2 SVGIG (reference sequence).

The rearrangement uses TRBV4-1 and TRBJ1-2, with D hard to call. Germline CDR1 MGHRA, CDR2 YSYEKL. V was shortened by 0 bases and J by 0 bases, with 17 bases between the two germline ends. The CDR3 is 18 residues long. The CDR3 sequence: CASSQDPNSLVPNYGYTF. CDR3 nucleotide sequence: TGCGCCAGCAGCCAAGATCCTAACAGCCTCGTACCTAACTATGGCTACACCTTC.

Only a few counts were recorded for this clone. This chain links TRBV24-1 with TRBJ2-2; tentatively, D is TRBD1 (6 bases). Trimming removed 1 base from V and 4 bases from J, with 12 bases in between. The germline CDR1 and CDR2 sequences are KGHDR and SFDVKD. The CDR3 spans 16 residues. The CDR3 DNA reads as TGTGCCACCAGTGATTTCACAGGGACGGGCACCGGGGAGCTGTTTTTT. This gives the protein CATSDFTGTGTGELFF.

This chain joins TRBV9 and TRBJ1-5; D uncertain. The CDR3 is made up of 15 amino acids. V was cut by 3 bases and J by 1 base, with 11 bases left in between. Germline V gives CDR1 SGDLS, CDR2 YYNGEE. The CDR3 DNA reads as TGTGCCAGCAGCGCCTCGGTTGCCAGCAATCAGCCCCAGCATTTT. Its translation: CASSASVASNQPQHF. The variable domain in full, with the rest retrieved from reference TRBV9 and TRBJ1-5, is DSGVTQTPKHLITATGQRVTLRCSPRSGDLSVYWYQQSLDQGLQFLIQYYNGEERAKGNILERFSAQQFPDLHSELNLSSLELGDSALYFCASSASVASNQPQHFGDGTRLSIL.

The chain combines TRBV2 with TRBJ1-2; D gene ambiguous. CDR3 size: 11 residues. Trimming shortened V by 6 bases and J by 2 bases, and 4 bases separated the two germline ends. CDR1 is SNHLY and CDR2 is FYNNEI in the germline V gene. The CDR3 protein is CASSQNYGYTF. The CDR3 region has the DNA TGTGCCAGCAGCCAGAACTATGGCTACACCTTC.

The rearrangement uses TRBV7-6 and TRBJ1-2; TRBD1 matches 7 bases. Trimming cost V 7 bases and J 0 bases; bases outside gene matches: 8. This CDR3 region has 15 residues. CDR1 is SGHVS, CDR2 FNYEAQ, per germline. The CDR3, as DNA: TGTGCCAGCATCCATCGGACAGGAGCTAACTATGGCTACACCTTC. It encodes CASIHRTGANYGYTF.

This clone was seen just once. The gene calls are TRBV29-1 and TRBJ2-1; a possible D gene is TRBD1 (5 bases). The CDR3 length is 13 residues. Per the germline V gene, CDR1 is SQVTM and CDR2 is ANQGSEA. Trimming removed 4 bases at V and 2 bases at J, with 9 bases between. The CDR3, as DNA: TGCAGCGTTGGCAGGGCGCCCTACAATGAGCAGTTCTTC. This sequence encodes CSVGRAPYNEQFF.

CDR3 residues: CASSLGDTNTDTQYF. The CDR3 region has the DNA TGCGCCAGCAGCTTGGGTGACACAAACACAGATACGCAGTATTTT. The chain employs TRBV5-1 and TRBJ2-3; no clear D gene. Per germline, CDR1 SGHRS and CDR2 YFSETQ. The CDR3 loop spans 15 amino acids. The V end was cut by 0 bases, the J end by 2 bases, with 10 bases between. The full variable domain, in which reference TRBV5-1 and TRBJ2-3 provide the parts outside the CDR3, is KAGVTQTPRYLIKTRGQQVTLSCSPISGHRSVSWYQQTPGQGLQFLFEYFSETQRNKGNFPGRFSGRQFSNSRSEMNVSTLELGDSALYLCASSLGDTNTDTQYFGPGTRLTVL.

This clone has just a few counts. The V and J genes are TRBV7-8 and TRBJ1-5, with 8 bases fitting TRBD1. V was clipped by 5 bases and J by 0 bases; unmatched bases: 12. There are 18 residues in the CDR3. Germline V lookup: CDR1 SGHVS, CDR2 FQNEAQ. The CDR3: CASSIGQGKSYSNQPQHF. The CDR3 bases are TGTGCCAGCAGCATCGGACAGGGCAAATCGTATAGCAATCAGCCCCAGCATTTT.

This clone was detected a few times. V is TRBV9 and J is TRBJ2-7, with a possible D match to TRBD2 (6 bases). Germline V lookup: CDR1 SGDLS, CDR2 YYNGEE. The CDR3 length is 13 residues. Trimming removed 4 bases at V and 4 bases at J, with 12 bases between. The CDR3 here is CASSRDFNYEQYF. CDR3 nucleotides: TGTGCCAGCAGCCGGGACTTCAATTACGAGCAGTACTTC.

The J gene is TRBJ1-1, the V gene TRBV18; D is perhaps TRBD1 (6 bases). The V and J ends lost 0 bases and 4 bases respectively, with 12 bases between them. This CDR3 spans 15 amino acids. Germline V CDR1 and CDR2: KGHSH, LQKENI. The CDR3 region is CASSPPPGGFTEAFF. DNA of the CDR3: TGTGCCAGCTCACCACCTCCTGGGGGCTTCACTGAAGCTTTCTTT.

This clone has just a few counts. The V gene is TRBV12-3 or TRBV12-4, the J gene TRBJ1-2; D is possibly TRBD1 (6 bases). V dropped 6 bases and J dropped 8 bases, with 16 bases sitting between them. The CDR3 covers 13 residues. The CDR3 spells CASSRRQVSGYTF. The CDR3 DNA reads TGTGCCAGCAGCCGACGACAGGTCTCCGGCTACACCTTC.

The V gene is TRBV28, the J gene TRBJ2-7; a possible D gene is TRBD2 (7 bases). The CDR3 totals 15 residues. V was clipped by 3 bases and J by 5 bases, with 17 bases between them. The germline CDR1 and CDR2 sequences are MDHEN and SYDVKM. The CDR3 loop is CASSFLGGRENEQYF. As DNA, the CDR3 is TGTGCCAGCAGTTTCCTCGGGGGGCGTGAGAACGAGCAGTACTTC.

The chain combines TRBV4-2 with TRBJ2-3, with D unclear. The CDR3 contains 14 residues. Germline V gives CDR1 LGHNA, CDR2 YNFKEQ. V lost 0 bases and J 1 base, leaving 5 bases between the germline ends. CDR3 protein: CASSQEPGTDTQYF. The CDR3 DNA is TGTGCCAGCAGCCAAGAACCGGGCACAGATACGCAGTATTTT.

This clone turned up a few times. J is TRBJ1-1 and V is TRBV5-1, with unresolved D. V was shortened by 2 bases and J by 1 base, with 6 bases between the two germline ends. Germline V gene sequence: CDR1 SGHRS, CDR2 YFSETQ. CDR3 length equals 13 residues. The CDR3 reads CASSFPGNTEAFF. The CDR3 nucleotides are TGCGCCAGCAGCTTTCCAGGGAACACTGAAGCTTTCTTT.

A few counts support this clone. The rearrangement links TRBV19 to TRBJ1-1; TRBD1 is a possible D gene (6 bases). CDR1 and CDR2 from the germline V gene are LNHDA and SQIVND (reference sequence). The CDR3 contains 14 residues. The V end lost 5 bases, the J end lost 1 base, and 11 bases lay between the germline ends. The CDR3 sequence is CASSWGLGNTEAFF. DNA for the CDR3: TGTGCCAGTAGTTGGGGGCTGGGGAACACTGAAGCTTTCTTT.

The rearrangement links TRBV5-8 to TRBJ2-7; D gene ambiguous. The CDR3 loop spans 14 amino acids. Germline CDR1 SGHTS, CDR2 YDEGEE. Trimming left V 6 bases short and J 2 bases short, with 15 bases between. In DNA form, the CDR3 reads TGTGCCAGCACCCGCCGGGTCATCCCCTACGAGCAGTACTTC. Encoded protein: CASTRRVIPYEQYF.

This clone was picked up a small number of times. The V gene is TRBV28, the J gene TRBJ2-2; 9 nucleotides match TRBD1. The junction had 7 bases not matched to a gene; V was cut back by 1 base and J by 4 bases. The germline CDR1 and CDR2 sequences are MDHEN and SYDVKM. CDR3 size: 17 residues. For the CDR3, the DNA is TGTGCCAGCAGTTTATTATCCTGGACAGGGGTCACCGGGGAGCTGTTTTTT. This sequence encodes CASSLLSWTGVTGELFF.

The chain recombines TRBV6-1 with TRBJ1-2; 11 bases are a match to TRBD1. With 0 bases clipped from V and 4 bases from J, the junction kept 4 bases outside the gene matches. Germline CDR1 and CDR2: MNHNS and SASEGT. The CDR3 has 16 amino acids. CDR3 loop: CASSEAWTGGFYGYTF. The CDR3 DNA sequence: TGTGCCAGCAGTGAAGCTTGGACAGGGGGCTTCTATGGCTACACCTTC.

This chain connects TRBV5-1 to TRBJ2-3; perhaps TRBD1 as D (6 bases). Germline loops: CDR1 SGHRS, CDR2 YFSETQ. CDR3 length: 12 amino acids. V lost 4 bases to trimming and J lost 9 bases, with 12 bases between them. The CDR3 bases are TGCGCCAGCAGCCCAGACAGGTCCACGCAGTATTTT. Translation: CASSPDRSTQYF.